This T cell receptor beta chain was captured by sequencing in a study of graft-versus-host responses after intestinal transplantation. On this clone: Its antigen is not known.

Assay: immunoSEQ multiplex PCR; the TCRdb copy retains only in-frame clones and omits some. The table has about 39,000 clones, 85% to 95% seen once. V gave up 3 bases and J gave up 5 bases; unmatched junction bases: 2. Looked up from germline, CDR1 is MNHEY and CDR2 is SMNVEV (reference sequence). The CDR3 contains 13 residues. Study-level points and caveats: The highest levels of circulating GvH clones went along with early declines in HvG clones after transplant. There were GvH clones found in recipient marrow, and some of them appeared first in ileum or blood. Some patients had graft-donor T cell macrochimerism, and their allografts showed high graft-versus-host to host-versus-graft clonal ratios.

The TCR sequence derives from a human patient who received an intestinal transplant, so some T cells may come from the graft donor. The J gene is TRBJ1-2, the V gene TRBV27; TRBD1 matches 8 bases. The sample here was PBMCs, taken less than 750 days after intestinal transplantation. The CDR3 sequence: CASSLGQAYGYTF. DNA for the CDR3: TGTGCCAGCAGTTTGGGACAGGCATATGGCTACACCTTC.